The clone carrying this T cell receptor beta chain was observed many times. What it binds is not known. The data belong to a study of response to subunit inactivated influenza vaccine. TCRdb reprocessed the RT-PCR reads with MiXCR, giving one entry per CDR3 protein. The table includes 500,000 to 600,000 distinct CDR3 sequences, 10% to 15% detected once. This CDR3 has 14 amino acids. With 5 bases removed from V and 0 bases from J, the gap between germline ends came to 11 bases. Overall study results and limits: A suggestion made by the authors is that each seasonal influenza vaccination recruits few new T cells.

The chain has TRBV12-3 or TRBV12-4 and TRBJ2-7; D is unresolved. The TCR comes from a man aged 50 to 59 who received an inactivated influenza vaccine. The specimen was PBMCs from blood, collected 35 to 45 days after vaccination. The CDR3 DNA is TGTGCCAGCAGTCCCACAGTCGCCTCCTACGAGCAGTACTTC. Its protein is CASSPTVASYEQYF.